This T cell receptor (beta chain) was documented in a study of tumor-infiltrating lymphocytes in primary liver carcinoma. This CDR3 contains 15 residues. From germline, CDR1 is SGHAT and CDR2 FQNNGV. From unsorted bulk tissue weighing about 18-30 mg, DNA and RNA were co-extracted. As regards this clonotype: It may be a read error: a sequence one base away is much more abundant.

TCR beta cDNA was reverse-transcribed from about 0.45 ug of total RNA. The reaction used a constant-region primer and ProtoScript II reverse transcriptase. TCR beta libraries came from three nested multiplex PCR rounds using slightly modified ARM-PCR. TRBV1-TRBV30 forward primers paired with a C-beta reverse primer were used in the first two PCR rounds, which ran roughly 9 cycles each. TCRdb re-derived calls from the multiplex PCR reads in MiXCR, one entry per CDR3 protein. The table has around 70,000 distinct CDR3 sequences, approximately 74% seen once. Specimen: liver tumor tissue from sampling region 4. Regarding subset: tumor region T4, right-lateral pole. This TCR was sampled from a man aged 35 to 55 with primary liver carcinoma and hepatitis B virus infection. This chain connects TRBV11-2 to TRBJ2-5; 8 bases are a match to TRBD1. CDR3 loop: CTSSLGAGGRETQYF. The CDR3 DNA reads as TGTACCAGCAGCTTGGGGGCAGGGGGCCGTGAGACCCAGTACTTC.